A selection of T cell receptor beta chains follows, all from one sample in a study of vaccination and CD4 T cells after COVID-19. No antigen has been assigned to these receptors. From the PCR reads, TCRdb called clonotypes with MiXCR, one entry per CDR3 protein. This sample has about 12,000 distinct CDR3 sequences, with about 64% found just once. Material: CD4+ T cells from blood, cultured in vitro. Every receptor here comes from a human donor who had recovered from COVID-19. Both conserved end residues are part of each CDR3. Each record gives: clone size, V gene, J gene, D gene, CDR3 DNA, CDR3 protein. The D gene is left open where the match is weak. Expanded clones get a size class; other rows say once, few or many, or leave the size out.

>.|TRBV7-2|TRBJ2-1|.
TGTGCCAGCAGCTTAGAGTCGGGCCTTTACAATGAGCAGTTCTTC
CASSLESGLYNEQFF
>.|TRBV19|TRBJ2-5|TRBD2
TGTGCCAGTAGTATCACACTAGCGGGAGACGCGGAGACCCAGTACTTC
CASSITLAGDAETQYF
>.|TRBV6-1|TRBJ1-1|.
TGTGCCAGCAACCAACAGAGGTGGACTGAAGCTTTCTTT
CASNQQRWTEAFF
>large|TRBV19|TRBJ2-7|.
TGTGCCAGTAGCCCCGGGAGGGACAGGGCGAACTACGAGCAGTACTTC
CASSPGRDRANYEQYF
>.|TRBV5-1|TRBJ2-5|TRBD2
TGCGCCAGCAGCTTGGAGGGTAGCGGGAGTTGGGAGACCCAGTACTTC
CASSLEGSGSWETQYF
>.|TRBV11-2|TRBJ2-3|.
TGTGCCAGCAGCTTAGGTTGGGCTAACACAGATACGCAGTATTTT
CASSLGWANTDTQYF
>.|TRBV6-1|TRBJ2-2|TRBD1
TGTGCCAGCAGTGATAGCACCTTGACAGGGCGAACCGGGGAGCTGTTTTTT
CASSDSTLTGRTGELFF
>once|TRBV30|TRBJ1-2|.
TGTGCCTGGAGTGTAAAAGGGAGCTATGGCTACACCTTC
CAWSVKGSYGYTF
>.|TRBV28|TRBJ1-5|.
TGTGCCAGCAGCCTATTTGGCCTTTATAGCAATCAGCCCCAGCATTTT
CASSLFGLYSNQPQHF
>.|TRBV15|TRBJ2-7|TRBD1
TGTGCCACCAGCGCCATAACCGGCCGGACAGGTGCCCACGAGCAGTACTTC
CATSAITGRTGAHEQYF
>.|TRBV21-1|TRBJ2-2|.
TGTGCCAGCAGGAGGTCTAGCGGCCGCCTAAACACCGGGGAGCTGTTTTTT
CASRRSSGRLNTGELFF
>.|TRBV6-1|TRBJ2-3|.
TGTGCCAGCAGTCAGATAGGGCGGCCCCTTAGCACAGATACGCAGTATTTT
CASSQIGRPLSTDTQYF
>.|TRBV6-5|TRBJ1-2|.
TGTGCCAGCAGTTACGCAGGGGCTAACTATGGCTACACCTTC
CASSYAGANYGYTF
>few|TRBV28|TRBJ1-2|.
TGTGCCAGCACCCAGCCAGGGACGGCGATCTATGGCTACACCTTC
CASTQPGTAIYGYTF
>.|TRBV24-1|TRBJ2-5|TRBD1
TGTGCCACCAGTGAGCCCGGGACAGGGTTCCAAGAGACCCAGTACTTC
CATSEPGTGFQETQYF
>.|TRBV5-1|TRBJ1-2|TRBD1
TGCGCCAGCAGCCCTGGGGACAGGGAGGCCTATGGCTACACCTTC
CASSPGDREAYGYTF
>.|TRBV21-1|TRBJ1-2|.
TGTGCCAGTCGGGAGGGATCCCTGATTCCTGGCTACACCTTC
CASREGSLIPGYTF
>.|TRBV7-2|TRBJ1-1|.
TGTGCCAGCAGCTTAAATAGCCATGAAGCTTTCTTT
CASSLNSHEAFF
>.|TRBV14|TRBJ2-7|.
TGTGCCAGCAGCCAAGCGTCGGGCGAGCAGTACTTC
CASSQASGEQYF
>.|TRBV12-5|TRBJ2-1|.
TGTGCTAGTGGAGCGGAGGGTTTTCGGCGGGACAATGAGCAGTTCTTC
CASGAEGFRRDNEQFF
>.|TRBV7-9|TRBJ2-2|.
TGTGCCAGCAGCCAGGCTGGAATTACGAACACCGGGGAGCTGTTTTTT
CASSQAGITNTGELFF
>.|TRBV27|TRBJ1-2|.
TGTGCCAGCCGAGGAGGCGGGTCCGCCGGCTACACCTTC
CASRGGGSAGYTF
>.|TRBV7-9|TRBJ2-7|.
TGTGCCAGCAGCTTGCGGGGACACTTAGGAGAGCAGTACTTC
CASSLRGHLGEQYF
>.|TRBV2|TRBJ2-6|TRBD1
TGTGCCAGCAGTCCGACAGGGTTTGGGGCCAACGTCCTGACTTTC
CASSPTGFGANVLTF
>.|TRBV11-3|TRBJ2-7|.
TGTGCCAGCAGCTTATTGGGTGTCCACGAGCAGTACTTC
CASSLLGVHEQYF
>.|TRBV20-1|TRBJ2-3|TRBD2
TGCAGTGCTAGAGATTACCTAGCGGGGAACACAGATACGCAGTATTTT
CSARDYLAGNTDTQYF
>.|TRBV18|TRBJ2-7|.
TGTGCCAGCTCACCTCGCCTCTACGAGCAGTACTTC
CASSPRLYEQYF
>.|TRBV15|TRBJ2-7|.
TGTGCCACCAGCAGAGCTACTGGGGAGCAGTACTTC
CATSRATGEQYF
>few|TRBV7-8|TRBJ2-7|.
TGTGCCAGCAGCTACATACCCACAGCCACCTACGAGCAGTACTTC
CASSYIPTATYEQYF
>.|TRBV6-2/TRBV6-3|TRBJ1-1|.
TGTGCCAGCACCCGGACAGTAAAGAACACTGAAGCTTTCTTT
CASTRTVKNTEAFF
>.|TRBV6-1|TRBJ1-5|.
TGTGCCAGCAGTGAAGCGGGGGGGTTGGATCAGCCCCAGCATTTT
CASSEAGGLDQPQHF
>.|TRBV2|TRBJ2-1|.
TGTGCCAGCATCGAGGGTAGCAGGGTCCATGAGCAGTTCTTC
CASIEGSRVHEQFF
>few|TRBV20-1|TRBJ1-3|.
TGCAGTGCCCCGGAGGAGACTGGAAACACCATATATTTT
CSAPEETGNTIYF
>.|TRBV30|TRBJ2-2|.
TGTGCCTGGAGTTCGGTTCACACCGGGGAGCTGTTTTTT
CAWSSVHTGELFF
>.|TRBV5-4|TRBJ1-1|.
TGTGCCAGCAGCCCTGGCGGCAGGGGAGTAGGCACTGAAGCTTTCTTT
CASSPGGRGVGTEAFF
>few|TRBV6-1|TRBJ2-3|.
TGTGCCAGCAGACGGACCAGGGGTCCTCAGGATACGCAGTATTTT
CASRRTRGPQDTQYF
>.|TRBV20-1|TRBJ2-7|TRBD1
TGCAGTGCTAGAGAGAGAAGACAGGGGAGTCACGAGCAGTACTTC
CSARERRQGSHEQYF
>.|TRBV27|TRBJ2-7|.
TGTGCCAGCAGTTTGAAGTCGGGACAGCGGGGGCTCTCCTACGAGCAGTACTTC
CASSLKSGQRGLSYEQYF
>.|TRBV19|TRBJ2-7|.
TGTGCCAGTAGTATCGATGTCGTACAGATCTACGAGCAGTACTTC
CASSIDVVQIYEQYF
>.|TRBV6-1|TRBJ2-7|.
TGTGCCAGCAGTGTACTCCCGGACGGCTCCTACGAGCAGTACTTC
CASSVLPDGSYEQYF
>few|TRBV27|TRBJ2-7|TRBD2
TGTGCCAGCAGGCCCTTGGGCGGGAGGGTGCCCTACGAGCAGTACTTC
CASRPLGGRVPYEQYF